The T cell receptor (beta chain) under discussion was sequenced for a study of shared clonotypes between healthy human individuals. Findings and limits, study-wide: Among donors, clonotype sharing was expected to be affected by sequencing depth. Between a handful of donors, naive CD4 clonotypes were shared at a level of about 5%. Naive subsets usually exceeded memory subsets in estimated richness.

Here immunoSEQ multiplex PCR was the method, and the copy in TCRdb shows in-frame clones only, minus some. The repertoire has about 180,000 clones, 85% to 95% of them found once; the top ten carry around 0.067%. On this clone itself: What it recognizes is unknown.

CD45RA-negative memory and CD45RA+ naive subsets were split from the CD4+ cells. CDR1 is GTSNPN, CDR2 SVGIG, per germline (reference sequence). V gave up 3 bases and J gave up 2 bases, with 16 bases separating them. This CDR3 has 15 residues. The V call is TRBV30, the J call TRBJ1-2; D gene uncertain. The sequenced sample consisted of naive CD4+ T cells sorted from blood. Subset: CD45RA+ positively selected. The sequence was obtained from a woman in her twenties or thirties in good health. The CDR3 sequence: CAWRTLGYENYGYTF. The CDR3 region has the DNA TGTGCCTGGAGAACCTTGGGGTATGAAAACTATGGCTACACCTTC.